This T cell receptor (beta chain) was identified in a study of T-cell reconstitution after alpha-beta-depleted transplantation in children. Preparation of the TCRbeta library involved a method that used unique molecular identifiers. MiXCR, run by TCRdb on the PCR reads, gives a single entry per CDR3 protein. The sample holds around 400,000 distinct CDR3 sequences, approximately 11% seen once. This clonotype occurred a few times. The V and J ends lost 0 bases and 4 bases respectively, with 16 bases between them. CDR1 DFQATT and CDR2 SNEGSKA come from the germline V gene (reference sequence). The CDR3 extends over 16 amino acids.

This receptor was obtained from a human donor who donated a stem cell graft to a child with acute myeloid leukemia. The chain carries TRBV20-1 and TRBJ1-3; D remains unclear. This specimen consisted of PBMCs from the stem cell graft donor, obtained from the stem cell graft. Here the CDR3 DNA reads TGCAGTGCTAGAGATCTTAAGGGTTCGACGGGAAACACCATATATTTT. Protein sequence: CSARDLKGSTGNTIYF.